Listed below are T cell receptor beta chains from one sample, sequenced in a study of shared clonotypes between healthy human individuals. Assay: immunoSEQ multiplex PCR; the TCRdb copy retains only in-frame clones and omits some. The sample lists approximately 1.9 million clones; around 95% were seen once. The sequenced sample was naive CD8+ T cells from PBMCs. The receptors were gathered from a man aged 18 to 30 in good health. Some clones in this sample may be carry-over from other donors' samples. The CDR3 runs from the conserved cysteine through the conserved F or W. D genes are given only for firm matches. Rows may omit the clone size; those that give it use once, few, many or a size class.

cdr3_nt cdr3_aa v_call clone_size j_call d_call
TGCAGCGTTAGGTTGGATGAACTGTTTTTT CSVRLDELFF TRBV29-1 NA TRBJ1-4 NA
TGTGCCAGCAGCCAGGGGGCGCATATGGCCCAGCATTTT CASSQGAHMAQHF TRBV28 NA TRBJ1-5 TRBD1
TGCGCCAGCAGTGAGTCAGCTGGGCATGGGCAGCCCCAGCATTTT CASSESAGHGQPQHF TRBV10-2 once TRBJ1-5 NA
TGTGCCAGTTGGACACGAAGCTCTGGAAACACCATATATTTT CASWTRSSGNTIYF TRBV10-3 once TRBJ1-3 NA
TGCAGCGCCACGGACAGTAGTATTATCTACGAGCAGTACTTC CSATDSSIIYEQYF TRBV29-1 NA TRBJ2-7 NA
TGTGCTAGTGGTCCCACCGCCCAGGCCTACAATGAGCAGTTCTTC CASGPTAQAYNEQFF TRBV12-5 NA TRBJ2-1 NA
TGCGCCAGCAGTCCACAACAAGGGTCCGAGCAGTACTTC CASSPQQGSEQYF TRBV27 NA TRBJ2-7 NA
TGCGCCAGCAACAAGAGCTCCTATAATTCACCCCTCCACTTT CASNKSSYNSPLHF TRBV10-2 NA TRBJ1-6 NA
TGTGCCAGCAGTGATCCAAGACAGGGTCGGTCCGGGGAGCTGTTTTTT CASSDPRQGRSGELFF TRBV25-1 NA TRBJ2-2 TRBD1
TGTGCCAGCAGCTTTTCCGGGGGGCCCCAGCATTTT CASSFSGGPQHF TRBV5-6 NA TRBJ1-5 NA
TGTGCCAGCAGCCCCCCCGGACAGGGGGCGAACACTGAAGCTTTCTTT CASSPPGQGANTEAFF TRBV11-2 NA TRBJ1-1 TRBD1
TGTGCCATCAGCGAAATTTTGAACTATGGCTACACCTTC CAISEILNYGYTF TRBV10-3 few TRBJ1-2 NA
TGTGCCAGTTTGACCGGGACAGACAACAATGAGCAGTTCTTC CASLTGTDNNEQFF TRBV19 NA TRBJ2-1 TRBD1
TGTGCCAGCAGTTTACCAGGGGCCGGCTACACCTTC CASSLPGAGYTF TRBV28 once TRBJ1-2 NA
TGTGCCAGCAGTTACTCGACAGGTTCTGTTTCCTACGAGCAGTACTTC CASSYSTGSVSYEQYF TRBV6-5 NA TRBJ2-7 NA
TGCGCCAGCAGCCCCGGTATTAACGAGCAGTACTTC CASSPGINEQYF TRBV4-3 NA TRBJ2-7 NA
TGTGCCAGCAGCCCATCAGGAACAGTATACCAGCATTTT CASSPSGTVYQHF TRBV27 NA TRBJ1-5 NA
TGTGCCACTTTTTTGGGATACGAGCAGTACTTC CATFLGYEQYF TRBV6-1 NA TRBJ2-7 NA
TGCGCCAGCAGTGACGGGTTTGGGCGATACAATGAGCAGTTCTTC CASSDGFGRYNEQFF TRBV10-1 NA TRBJ2-1 NA
TGTGCCACTCGAGGGGGGACAGCACGTAACTATGGCTACACCTTC CATRGGTARNYGYTF TRBV10-3 once TRBJ1-2 TRBD1
TGTGCCAGCAGTGAAGACAGACACCACTACGAGCAGTACTTC CASSEDRHHYEQYF TRBV6-1 NA TRBJ2-7 NA
TGTGCCAGCAGCTTAGCGCTCCGGCAGGGGGCTGGAAATGAGCAGTTCTTC CASSLALRQGAGNEQFF TRBV7-9 NA TRBJ2-1 TRBD1
TGTGCCAGCAGCCCCCAAGGGCCCGACCAGCAGTACTTC CASSPQGPDQQYF TRBV9 NA TRBJ2-7 NA
TGTGCCGTCTGTTGGGGACAGGGCTACGAGCAGTACTTC CAVCWGQGYEQYF TRBV28 NA TRBJ2-7 TRBD1
TGCGCCAGCAGGAGGGACAGGGGGTACCCCTACGAGCAGTACTTC CASRRDRGYPYEQYF TRBV5-1 NA TRBJ2-7 TRBD1
TGTGCCAGTGCCTCCCTGTTCAGCATTAATGAAAAACTGTTTTTT CASASLFSINEKLFF TRBV19 NA TRBJ1-4 NA
TGTGCCAGCAGCCCCGGCAGGCTTAATGAGCAGTTCTTC CASSPGRLNEQFF TRBV6-5 NA TRBJ2-1 NA
TGTGCCAGCAGTTATCCCGAGACAGGGCCGTCTCAGCCCCAGCATTTT CASSYPETGPSQPQHF TRBV27 NA TRBJ1-5 TRBD1
TGTGCCACAGACACCCTCACCGGGGAGCTGTTTTTT CATDTLTGELFF TRBV19 NA TRBJ2-2 NA
TGTGCCAGTAGTATGTTCGACAGCTCCTACGAGCAGTACTTC CASSMFDSSYEQYF TRBV19 once TRBJ2-7 NA
TGTGCCAGCAGTTATGACAGGGTCTATGGCTACACCTTC CASSYDRVYGYTF TRBV6-6 NA TRBJ1-2 TRBD1
TGCGCCAGCAGCCGGGGACTAGCGGGGGATCTCTCCTACAATGAGCAGTTCTTC CASSRGLAGDLSYNEQFF TRBV5-1 NA TRBJ2-1 TRBD2
TGTGCCAGCAGCGTAGCTGGGACGGAAGTCTATGGCTACACCTTC CASSVAGTEVYGYTF TRBV9 once TRBJ1-2 NA
TGTGCCTGGAAGTTGGGAAAGACCCAGTACTTC CAWKLGKTQYF TRBV30 NA TRBJ2-5 NA
TGTGCCAGCGGGTGGACCGGGGACGGTGACGATACGCAGTATTTT CASGWTGDGDDTQYF TRBV27 NA TRBJ2-3 NA
TGTGCCAGCAGCAGCATCGGGACTAGCGGGCCGGATTGGGATGAGCAGTTCTTC CASSSIGTSGPDWDEQFF TRBV27 NA TRBJ2-1 TRBD2
TGTGCCAGCAGCTACCGGGACACCCTGGGGAATCAGCCCCAGCATTTT CASSYRDTLGNQPQHF TRBV5-4 NA TRBJ1-5 NA
TGCGCCAGCAGCCTTCTCGAGGGAAGCAATCAGCCCCAGCATTTT CASSLLEGSNQPQHF TRBV4-1 NA TRBJ1-5 NA
TGTGCCAGTAGCAGGGCAGGGGTTAGAGATACGCAGTATTTT CASSRAGVRDTQYF TRBV19 NA TRBJ2-3 NA
TGCGCCAGCAGCCAAGTTCCGGGAGAGAACTATGGCTACACCTTC CASSQVPGENYGYTF TRBV4-3 NA TRBJ1-2 NA
TGTGCCAGCAGTGGCCCGGGACAGGTGAACACTGAAGCTTTCTTT CASSGPGQVNTEAFF TRBV6-5 NA TRBJ1-1 TRBD1
TGTGCCAGCTCACTTGCTGCTGGGGACACTGAAGCTTTCTTT CASSLAAGDTEAFF TRBV18 NA TRBJ1-1 NA
TGTGCCAGCAGATGGGGGTTGAACACCGGGGAGCTGTTTTTT CASRWGLNTGELFF TRBV28 once TRBJ2-2 NA
TGTGCCAGCAGCTTAGCCGGGGAAACATACACTGAAGCTTTCTTT CASSLAGETYTEAFF TRBV7-9 once TRBJ1-1 NA
TGTGCCAGCAGCATCGACAGCTACGAGCAGTACTTC CASSIDSYEQYF TRBV7-8 NA TRBJ2-7 NA
TGTGCCAGCAGCTGGGACTCAGGCAAGCAGTTCTTC CASSWDSGKQFF TRBV5-4 NA TRBJ2-1 NA
TGTGCCAGCTCCTCCGGTTCACGGGAGGTGAATGAGCAGTTCTTC CASSSGSREVNEQFF TRBV9 NA TRBJ2-1 TRBD2
TGTGCCAGCAGCCCCCGGACAGGGAACACCGGGGAGCTGTTTTTT CASSPRTGNTGELFF TRBV9 NA TRBJ2-2 TRBD1
TGTGCCAGCAGCGGACCTTTAGGCGTCGGCAATGAGCAGTTCTTC CASSGPLGVGNEQFF TRBV7-9 NA TRBJ2-1 NA
TGTGCCAGCAGTTTATACGGGACGGGGCAAGAGACCCAGTACTTC CASSLYGTGQETQYF TRBV28 NA TRBJ2-5 NA
TGTGCCAGCAGCTTATGGGAGGGCCCCGGGGAGCTGTTTTTT CASSLWEGPGELFF TRBV7-3 NA TRBJ2-2 TRBD2
TGTGCCAGCAGAAGTAGCGGGAGTACCGAGCAGTACTTC CASRSSGSTEQYF TRBV13 NA TRBJ2-7 TRBD2